One sample yielded the 31 T cell receptor beta chains listed below, sequenced in a study of human T cells and chemical hapten exposure (dated by TCRdb to the early 2020s). Library preparation used RACE. The run used a NextSeq 500. The public sequencing data were trimmed at Q25 with fastp and processed into clonotypes with MiXCR by TCRdb, which kept only in-frame beta chains. Rows with a matching CDR3 protein are joined into one entry that keeps the most common DNA and genes. The sample table holds 150,000 to 200,000 distinct CDR3 sequences, of which roughly 26% were seen once. 2.1% of the sample lies in the top ten. The sample's time point label, decoded: patch test 3, about 24 weeks after DPC sensitization. According to the study, the label for this sample's treatment or condition signals: therapeutic diphenylcyclopropenone sensitization with weekly scalp DPC. The sequencing here drew on whole blood, taken in connection with sensitization to the hapten diphenylcyclopropenone (DPC). The receptors were sampled from a woman aged 18-35 years with alopecia areata. Some clones in this sample may be carry-over from other donors' samples.

The chain recombines TRBV14 with TRBJ1-5; D is unresolved. CDR3 length: 13 amino acids. Germline lookup yields CDR1 SGHDN and CDR2 FVKESK. V gave up 0 bases and J gave up 10 bases, with 10 bases separating them. This CDR3 reads CASSQEGYGPQHF. For the CDR3, the DNA is TGTGCCAGCAGCCAAGAAGGTTATGGTCCCCAGCATTTT.

This clonotype has a handful of counts. The chain combines TRBV29-1 with TRBJ2-3; D is undetermined. V was pared by 4 bases and J by 6 bases, with 11 bases between. CDR3 length equals 12 residues. CDR1 is SQVTM and CDR2 is ANQGSEA in the germline V gene. CDR3 amino acids: CSVGRSLDTQYF. For the CDR3, the DNA is TGCAGCGTTGGTCGTAGTTTGGATACGCAGTATTTT.

The chain couples TRBV7-6 to TRBJ2-1, with 8 bases lining up with TRBD2. The V segment lost 0 bases and the J segment 1 base; nucleotides outside the gene matches: 11. The germline gives CDR1 SGHVS, CDR2 FNYEAQ. This CDR3 comprises 19 residues. The CDR3 reads CASSLAKIAGKFSYNEQFF. In DNA, the CDR3 is TGTGCCAGCAGCTTAGCGAAAATAGCGGGAAAATTTTCCTACAATGAGCAGTTCTTC. Full variable domain (remainder filled in from reference TRBV7-6 and TRBJ2-1): GAGVSQSPRYKVTKRGQDVALRCDPISGHVSLYWYRQALGQGPEFLTYFNYEAQQDKSGLPNDRFSAERPEGSISTLTIQRTEQRDSAMYRCASSLAKIAGKFSYNEQFFGPGTRLTVL.

In its sample, this clonotype was seen a few times. The chain has TRBV7-3 and TRBJ1-5; D possibly corresponds to TRBD1 (5 bases). Looked up from germline, CDR1 is SGHTA and CDR2 is FQGTGA. Trimming left V 5 bases short and J 6 bases short, with 11 bases between. This CDR3 comprises 13 residues. The CDR3 DNA sequence: TGTGCCAGCAGCCTGGGACCGGGTCAGCCCCAGCATTTT. Translated, it gives CASSLGPGQPQHF.

The chain has TRBV20-1 and TRBJ2-3; 7 nucleotides agree with TRBD2. CDR3 size: 15 residues. Germline V gene sequence: CDR1 DFQATT, CDR2 SNEGSKA (reference sequence). The V gene end was trimmed by 1 base and the J gene end by 4 bases; junction bases not matched to a gene: 8. CDR3 sequence reads: CSARGGRGVSDTQYF. Written as DNA, the CDR3 is TGCAGTGCTAGAGGAGGCCGGGGGGTCTCAGATACGCAGTATTTT.

V gene TRBV25-1 combines with J gene TRBJ2-7; D possibly corresponds to TRBD1 (5 bases). V shed 4 bases and J shed 3 bases, with 16 bases lying between them. The CDR3 has 15 amino acids. CDR1 and CDR2 from the germline V gene are MGHDK and SYGVNS. The CDR3 DNA reads as TGTGCCAGCAGTGTCCCCACGGTAGACAGCTACGAGCAGTACTTC. Amino acid sequence: CASSVPTVDSYEQYF.

The chain has TRBV4-1 and TRBJ1-6, with D possibly matching TRBD1 (6 bases). Germline values: CDR1 MGHRA, CDR2 YSYEKL. The V end lost 1 base, the J end lost 5 bases, and 18 bases lay between the germline ends. There are 18 residues in the CDR3. The CDR3 reads CASSQGDRLIMDNSPLHF. CDR3 nucleotides: TGCGCCAGCAGCCAAGGTGACAGGTTAATAATGGATAATTCACCCCTCCACTTT.

This clonotype was found a few times. The gene calls are TRBV25-1 and TRBJ2-7; D is uncertain. The germline V gene encodes CDR1 MGHDK and CDR2 SYGVNS. The CDR3 has 12 residues. V lost 4 bases, J lost 3 bases, and 7 bases lay in between. This CDR3 reads CASSGYVYEQYF. In DNA, the CDR3 is TGTGCCAGCAGTGGTTATGTCTACGAGCAGTACTTC.

This clonotype was seen more than once but under ten times. The rearrangement links TRBV25-1 to TRBJ1-5, with TRBD1 identical over 7 bases. J was trimmed by 2 bases and V by 4 bases; bases with no gene match: 2. There are 14 residues in the CDR3. Germline CDR1 MGHDK, CDR2 SYGVNS. CDR3 loop: CASSATGGNQPQHF. DNA of the CDR3: TGTGCCAGCAGTGCCACAGGGGGCAATCAGCCCCAGCATTTT.

This clonotype showed up many times. The chain couples TRBV6-2 or TRBV6-3 to TRBJ2-1; weak D call: TRBD2 (6 bases). V was shortened by 2 bases and J by 8 bases, with 13 bases between the two germline ends. This CDR3 has 14 amino acids. Germline CDR1 and CDR2: MNHEY and SVGEGT. The CDR3 bases are TGTGCCAGCAGTTACGGCGGGGCGGTCGATGAGCAGTTCTTC. Translating it yields CASSYGGAVDEQFF.

This clonotype appeared a few times. The gene calls are TRBV4-2 and TRBJ2-1; D possibly matches TRBD1 or TRBD2 (5 bases each). Trimming took 4 bases from V and 0 from J, leaving 16 bases between them. This CDR3 region has 17 residues. Germline-derived CDR1 and CDR2 are LGHNA and YNFKEQ. The CDR3 nucleotides are TGTGCCAGCAGCCGAGAAGGGGTAGCGAACTCCTACAATGAGCAGTTCTTC. It yields the protein CASSREGVANSYNEQFF.

CDR3 loop: CASKTVYSNQPQHF. CDR3 coding DNA: TGTGCCAGTAAGACAGTCTATAGCAATCAGCCCCAGCATTTT. The chain uses TRBV6-1 and TRBJ1-5, with D maybe TRBD1 (5 bases). V lost 9 bases and J 0 bases, leaving 12 bases between the germline ends. The CDR3 extends over 14 amino acids. The germline gives CDR1 MNHNS, CDR2 SASEGT.

The chain carries TRBV4-2 and TRBJ2-7, with D uncertain. V was trimmed by 2 bases and J by 0 bases, leaving 11 bases between them. This CDR3 contains 15 residues. Germline V gene lookup returns CDR1 LGHNA and CDR2 YNFKEQ. For the CDR3, the DNA is TGTGCCAGCAGCCAAACTCGCCAGAGCTCCTACGAGCAGTACTTC. Its translation: CASSQTRQSSYEQYF.

The chain is built from TRBV29-1 and TRBJ2-7, with D tentatively TRBD1 or TRBD2 (5 bases each). CDR3 length: 15 amino acids. The ends were cut back, 4 bases at V and 1 base at J, with 17 bases in the middle. Germline V gene data show CDR1 as SQVTM and CDR2 as ANQGSEA. The CDR3 coding sequence is TGCAGCGTTGCGGGGCCAGGGCACGAATCCTACGAGCAGTACTTC. It specifies CSVAGPGHESYEQYF.

This clonotype was seen repeatedly, ten times or more. The chain uses TRBV9 and TRBJ1-1; maybe TRBD1 (6 bases). CDR1 and CDR2 from the germline V gene are SGDLS and YYNGEE. CDR3 size: 12 residues. Trimming took 1 base from V and 10 from J, leaving 11 bases between them. CDR3 DNA: TGTGCCAGCAGCGTAAACGGGGGCGTAGCTTTCTTT. Amino acid sequence: CASSVNGGVAFF.

This clonotype appeared a few times. The CDR3, as DNA: TGCGCCAGCAGCTTGAACGTTCAGACAGCGAACTATGGCTACACCTTC. Its protein product is CASSLNVQTANYGYTF. The chain combines TRBV5-1 with TRBJ1-2, with D possibly being TRBD1 (5 bases). The V end lost 1 base, the J end lost 2 bases, and 15 bases lay between the germline ends. CDR3 size: 16 residues. Looked up from germline, CDR1 is SGHRS and CDR2 is YFSETQ.

This clonotype has more than one count but fewer than ten. CDR3 residues: CASSINPGPRGYTF. DNA of the CDR3: TGTGCCAGCAGCATCAACCCGGGGCCTCGTGGCTACACCTTC. This chain joins TRBV5-6 and TRBJ1-2; weak D call: TRBD1 (5 bases). Between the trimmed V and J ends, which lost 4 bases and 7 bases, there was a span of 17 bases. This CDR3 is 14 amino acids long. CDR1 is SGHDT and CDR2 is YYEEEE in the germline V gene.

The gene calls are TRBV4-2 and TRBJ2-7; D remains unclear. The CDR3 spans 13 residues. Germline CDR1 and CDR2: LGHNA and YNFKEQ. V lost 5 bases and J 4 bases, leaving 12 bases between the germline ends. CDR3 region: CASSTGGVYEQYF. The CDR3 nucleotides read TGTGCCAGCAGCACCGGCGGAGTGTACGAGCAGTACTTC.

This chain connects TRBV25-1 to TRBJ1-3; the D is unclear. CDR1 MGHDK and CDR2 SYGVNS come from the germline V gene. The V gene lost 3 bases and the J gene lost 0 bases, with 9 bases spanning the gap. The CDR3 is made up of 15 amino acids. The CDR3 bases are TGTGCCAGCAGTGATGAACACCACTCTGGAAACACCATATATTTT. Amino acid sequence: CASSDEHHSGNTIYF.

The V and J genes are TRBV6-5 and TRBJ1-6; D is unclear. CDR1 is MNHEY and CDR2 is SVGAGI in the germline V gene. Deletions cut 0 bases from V and 9 bases from J, with 6 bases between. The CDR3 has 13 residues. CDR3 region: CASSYSNRSPLHF. In DNA, the CDR3 is TGTGCCAGCAGTTACTCGAATCGTTCACCCCTCCACTTT.

A few counts support this clonotype. The J gene is TRBJ2-2, the V gene TRBV4-1, with D possibly TRBD2 on 6 matching bases. The CDR3 spans 14 residues. Deletions cut 11 bases from V and 2 bases from J, with 15 bases between. Per the germline V gene, CDR1 is MGHRA and CDR2 is YSYEKL. As DNA, the CDR3 is TGCGCCGCCAAACGGGAGATAAACACCGGGGAGCTGTTTTTT. Its translation is CAAKREINTGELFF.

There are a few counts of this clonotype. The rearrangement joins TRBV20-1 to TRBJ1-6; D is possibly TRBD1 (6 bases). CDR3 length equals 16 residues. CDR1 and CDR2 from the germline V gene are DFQATT and SNEGSKA (reference sequence). Trimming shortened V by 0 bases and J by 6 bases, and 15 bases separated the two germline ends. The CDR3 sequence is CSAREEGGLGNSPLHF. CDR3 in DNA: TGCAGTGCTAGAGAAGAAGGGGGACTTGGTAATTCACCCCTCCACTTT.

This clonotype was picked up a small number of times. This chain uses TRBV5-6 with TRBJ2-5, with D possibly being TRBD2 (7 bases). The V end lost 4 bases, the J end lost 1 base, and 14 bases lay between the germline ends. The germline gives CDR1 SGHDT, CDR2 YYEEEE. The CDR3 length is 15 residues. CDR3 nucleotides: TGTGCCAGCAGCCCGGGGGGCGGGGTCCAAGAGACCCAGTACTTC. It yields the protein CASSPGGGVQETQYF.

This chain connects TRBV20-1 to TRBJ2-3, with D uncertain. The CDR3 is 11 residues long. Germline V gene data show CDR1 as DFQATT and CDR2 as SNEGSKA (reference sequence). This CDR3 reads CHGQNGDTQYF. CDR3 in DNA: TGCCATGGGCAGAACGGGGATACGCAGTATTTT.

The gene calls are TRBV6-2 or TRBV6-3 and TRBJ2-5, with TRBD2 identical over 10 bases. From germline, CDR1 is MNHEY and CDR2 SVGEGT. The CDR3 has 15 residues. V was clipped by 5 bases and J by 7 bases; unmatched bases: 10. The CDR3 DNA sequence: TGTGCCAGCAGTACGAGCTCTAGCGGGGGCGGGACCCAGTACTTC. It specifies CASSTSSSGGGTQYF.

The chain links TRBV3-2 to TRBJ1-3. TRBV3-2 represents a pseudogene. The CDR3 length is 17 residues. The CDR3 sequence: CASSQEPTPTSGNTIYF. CDR3 DNA: TGTGCCAGCAGCCAAGAGCCGACACCGACGTCTGGAAACACCATATATTTT.

The table lists this clonotype with a few counts. The chain couples TRBV10-2 to TRBJ2-1, with no clear D. This CDR3 has 11 residues. Between the trimmed V and J ends, which lost 5 bases and 8 bases, there was a span of 7 bases. Germline V gene data show CDR1 as WSHSY and CDR2 as SAAADI. The DNA of the CDR3 is TGCGCCAGCAGTCGGGCCGATGAGCAGTTCTTC. Translation: CASSRADEQFF.

This clonotype was seen repeatedly, ten times or more. This sequence joins TRBV11-2 and TRBJ2-2, with D unresolved. CDR1 is SGHAT, CDR2 FQNNGV, per germline. The CDR3 is made up of 16 amino acids. The ends were cut back, 2 bases at V and 3 bases at J, with 13 bases in the middle. The DNA of the CDR3 is TGTGCCAGCAGCTTATGGGCGCGGAGAGACACCGGGGAGCTGTTTTTT. It translates to CASSLWARRDTGELFF. Supplemented by reference TRBV11-2 and TRBJ2-2, the full variable domain reads EAGVAQSPRYKIIEKRQSVAFWCNPISGHATLYWYQQILGQGPKLLIQFQNNGVVDDSQLPKDRFSAERLKGVDSTLKIQPAKLEDSAVYLCASSLWARRDTGELFFGEGSRLTVL.

J is TRBJ1-2 and V is TRBV4-2; 11 bases line up with TRBD1. CDR3 length equals 18 residues. The V segment lost 3 bases and the J segment 8 bases; nucleotides outside the gene matches: 17. Germline V gene data show CDR1 as LGHNA and CDR2 as YNFKEQ. The CDR3 spells CASSHDITGTGGVRGYTF. In nucleotides, the CDR3 is TGTGCCAGCAGCCATGATATTACCGGGACAGGGGGGGTCAGAGGCTACACCTTC.

Many counts were recorded for this clonotype. V usage is TRBV20-1 and J usage is TRBJ2-3, with 9 positions matching TRBD2. Germline V gives CDR1 DFQATT, CDR2 SNEGSKA (reference sequence). J gave up 7 bases and V 4 bases, and 12 bases lay outside the gene matches. The CDR3 spans 15 residues. CDR3: CSANLGGTSTNTQYF. In nucleotides, the CDR3 is TGCAGTGCTAATCTTGGGGGGACTAGCACCAATACGCAGTATTTT.

The chain has TRBV10-3 and TRBJ1-1; D uncertain. V lost 3 bases and J 2 bases, leaving 13 bases between the germline ends. Germline CDR1 is ENHRY and CDR2 is SYGVKD. CDR3 length: 15 residues. The CDR3: CAISDPEGLNTEAFF. CDR3 DNA: TGTGCCATCAGTGATCCGGAGGGATTAAACACTGAAGCTTTCTTT.